One sample yielded the 3 T cell receptor beta chains listed below, sequenced in a study of shared clonotypes between healthy human individuals. Sequenced by immunoSEQ multiplex PCR; TCRdb stores in-frame clones only, minus some. The sample shows about 530,000 clones, approximately 79% of them seen only once. Sequences were obtained from PBMCs. All receptors derive from a woman aged 40 to 50 in good health. Some clones in this sample may be carry-over from other donors' samples.

V is TRBV5-4 and J is TRBJ1-1; TRBD1 might be the D (6 bases). Germline CDR1 is SGHNT and CDR2 is YYREEE (reference sequence). The CDR3 is 14 residues long. Trimming shortened V by 2 bases and J by 3 bases, and 11 bases separated the two germline ends. The CDR3: CASSLLGGDTEAFF. DNA for the CDR3: TGTGCCAGCAGCTTACTAGGGGGGGACACTGAAGCTTTCTTT.

The chain uses TRBV7-2 and TRBJ1-1; 10 bases fit TRBD1. J lost 11 bases, V lost 6 bases, and 9 bases had no gene match. CDR1 and CDR2 from the germline V gene are SGHTA and FQGNSA. The CDR3 loop spans 13 amino acids. The CDR3 spells CASSNPGQGLAFF. The CDR3 DNA reads TGTGCCAGCAGTAATCCGGGACAGGGGCTTGCTTTCTTT. Combining the CDR3 with reference TRBV7-2 and TRBJ1-1 gives the whole variable domain GAGVSQSPSNKVTEKGKDVELRCDPISGHTALYWYRQSLGQGLEFLIYFQGNSAPDKSGLPSDRFSAERTGGSVSTLTIQRTQQEDSAVYLCASSNPGQGLAFFGQGTRLTVV.

This chain links TRBV27 with TRBJ1-2; a possible D gene is TRBD1 (5 bases). This CDR3 has 13 residues. Germline CDR1 MNHEY, CDR2 SMNVEV (reference sequence). V dropped 11 bases and J dropped 5 bases, with 18 bases sitting between them. The CDR3 loop reads CAGTIHREYGYTF. The CDR3 DNA sequence: TGTGCCGGGACCATTCACCGGGAATATGGCTACACCTTC.